This TCR beta chain derives from a study of identical twins. TCRdb called the 5' RACE reads again in MiXCR, with one record for every CDR3 protein. The repertoire includes 1.5 million to 2 million distinct CDR3 sequences, about 32% of them detected once, and 0.25% to 0.3% sits in the top ten. To note about this clonotype: Its target is unknown.

The study's findings and limits: Insertions were reduced in abundant cord blood beta clonotypes but not in memory repertoires. Models came in too low on out-of-frame TCR alpha sharing in monozygotic twins. Out-of-frame alpha sequences common to twins were enriched for low generation probability.

The TCR sequence derives from a newborn girl in good health. Sequencing used cord blood.

In DNA form, the CDR3 reads TGTGCCAGCAGTGAGTCTAGCGGGTTCTCCTACAATGAGCAGTTCTTC. It is translated as CASSESSGFSYNEQFF. The rearrangement uses TRBV25-1 and TRBJ2-1; 8 nucleotides agree with TRBD2. The V and J ends lost 3 bases and 0 bases, in that order; junction bases with no gene match: 4. Germline V gives CDR1 MGHDK, CDR2 SYGVNS. The CDR3 has 16 amino acids.